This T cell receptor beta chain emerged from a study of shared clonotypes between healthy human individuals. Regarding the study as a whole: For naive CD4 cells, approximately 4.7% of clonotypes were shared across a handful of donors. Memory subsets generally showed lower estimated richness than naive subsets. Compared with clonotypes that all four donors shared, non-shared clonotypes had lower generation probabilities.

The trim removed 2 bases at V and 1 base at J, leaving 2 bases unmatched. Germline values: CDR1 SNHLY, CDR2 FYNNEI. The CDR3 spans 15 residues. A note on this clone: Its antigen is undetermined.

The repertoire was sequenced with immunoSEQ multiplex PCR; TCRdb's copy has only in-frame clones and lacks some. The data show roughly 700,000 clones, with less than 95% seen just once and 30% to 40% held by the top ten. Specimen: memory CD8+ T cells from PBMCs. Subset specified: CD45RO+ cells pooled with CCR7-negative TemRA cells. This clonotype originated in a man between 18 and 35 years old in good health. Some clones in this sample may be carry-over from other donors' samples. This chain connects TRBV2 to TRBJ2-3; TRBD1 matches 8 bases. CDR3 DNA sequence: TGTGCCAGCAGTGAACGGGACAGGCGCACAGATACGCAGTATTTT. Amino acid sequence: CASSERDRRTDTQYF.